A selection of T cell receptor beta chains follows, all from one sample in a study of T-cell memory formation after mild COVID-19. Using its own MiXCR run on the 5' RACE reads, TCRdb lists one record per CDR3 protein. This sample has 300,000 to 400,000 distinct CDR3 sequences, with around 27% found just once. Material for sequencing was PBMCs or a T cell subset sorted from them (not recorded which). The source of these receptors is an adult woman who had mild COVID-19 (a few samples of this study predate the infection). Cell type and time point are not known. The CDR3 runs from the conserved cysteine through the conserved F or W.

CDR3aa	v_gene	j_gene
CATSDSLGAPGANVLTF	TRBV24-1	TRBJ2-6
CASSLETVLYGYTF	TRBV5-1	TRBJ1-2
CASSQDRPNEQYF	TRBV4-3	TRBJ2-7
CASSPLRTAPPTKQYF	TRBV18	TRBJ2-7
CASSDRDRAYEQYF	TRBV5-4	TRBJ2-7
CSVALDSGANVLTF	TRBV29-1	TRBJ2-6
CASSYDGDSYNEQFF	TRBV6-5	TRBJ2-1
CASSARTSGSTYEQYF	TRBV14	TRBJ2-7
CASSQFVTDYEQYF	TRBV4-3	TRBJ2-7
CASSLDAGPRYGYTF	TRBV11-2	TRBJ1-2
CASSSWGRLAGASDTQYF	TRBV5-6	TRBJ2-3
CSARVFVNQETQYF	TRBV20-1	TRBJ2-5
CASSFAVGGEQFF	TRBV12-3/TRBV12-4	TRBJ2-1
CASTEKSYEQYF	TRBV6-2/TRBV6-3	TRBJ2-7
CASSFAGGPEETQYF	TRBV6-5	TRBJ2-5
CASTASGTGPYNEQFF	TRBV6-5	TRBJ2-1
CASSPRAGSPSYNEQFF	TRBV7-9	TRBJ2-1
CASESGNQPQHF	TRBV6-6	TRBJ1-5
CASSLDGGGYGYTF	TRBV12-3/TRBV12-4	TRBJ1-2
CSVPRGGRGDEQFF	TRBV29-1	TRBJ2-1
CASSYKWDYVYEQFF	TRBV6-2/TRBV6-3	TRBJ2-1
CASSGDGERDLFESDEQYF	TRBV7-9	TRBJ2-7
CASSLLGTGWHEQYF	TRBV12-3/TRBV12-4	TRBJ2-7
CASSYGHTGELFF	TRBV6-5	TRBJ2-2
CSVEQVTGELFF	TRBV29-1	TRBJ2-2
CASRALTGLAGRTDTQYF	TRBV12-3/TRBV12-4	TRBJ2-3
CATSREEGYEQFF	TRBV15	TRBJ2-1
CASSLFLTGGIDTQYF	TRBV12-3/TRBV12-4	TRBJ2-3
CASSLKASGGDEQFF	TRBV7-2	TRBJ2-1
CASSDLAWELSEAFF	TRBV2	TRBJ1-1
CASSDTGREAQETQYF	TRBV11-2	TRBJ2-5
CASSPEPRYGYTF	TRBV5-1	TRBJ1-2
CASSQEPPYGQYF	TRBV4-1	TRBJ2-7
CASSQDTGQSRGAFF	TRBV4-1	TRBJ1-1
CASRDRDRPHEQFF	TRBV6-2/TRBV6-3	TRBJ2-1
CASSQVRTGDTEAFF	TRBV4-1	TRBJ1-1
CASILAGGTYEQYF	TRBV6-2/TRBV6-3	TRBJ2-7
CASSLTGSRDTQYF	TRBV12-3/TRBV12-4	TRBJ2-3
CASSDLTGGPSSTDTQYF	TRBV7-9	TRBJ2-3
CASSLAVYVDAYEQYF	TRBV5-1	TRBJ2-7
CASSSLPTGSNEKLFF	TRBV12-3/TRBV12-4	TRBJ1-4
CASSRTGDVNSPLHF	TRBV7-6	TRBJ1-6
CATSEQGQGCIQYF	TRBV24-1	TRBJ2-4
CASSSSREGSYEQYF	TRBV7-9	TRBJ2-7
CASSYSPGLHYEQYF	TRBV6-5	TRBJ2-7
CSARDPGQLNEKLFF	TRBV20-1	TRBJ1-4
CARSFPGTGSNEQFF	TRBV5-1	TRBJ2-1
CASSLVVAYRSGQFF	TRBV12-3/TRBV12-4	TRBJ2-1
CASSLAGGPLNEQFF	TRBV12-3/TRBV12-4	TRBJ2-1
CASSYSQGAAYGYTF	TRBV6-5	TRBJ1-2
CASRFEENTEAFF	TRBV2	TRBJ1-1
CASSSNAGRGTEAFF	TRBV5-6	TRBJ1-1
CASVGLAETQYF	TRBV10-2	TRBJ2-5